The 26 T cell receptor beta chains reported below all come from one sample, sequenced in a study of blood T cell repertoires in COVID-19. Libraries were prepared by immunoSEQ multiplex PCR; TCRdb keeps only in-frame clonotypes and omits some of them. The sample has approximately 310,000 clones; roughly 85% are singletons. Sequencing was performed on PBMCs or T cells enriched from blood (not recorded which). The source of these receptors is a woman aged 25 to 39 who had been exposed to COVID-19.

V usage is TRBV15 and J usage is TRBJ2-7, with unresolved D. Deletions cut 3 bases from V and 6 bases from J, with 6 bases between. CDR1 is LNHNV, CDR2 YYDKDF, per germline (reference sequence). This CDR3 is 11 amino acids long. DNA for the CDR3: TGTGCCACCAGCAGCCCCGGCGAGCAGTACTTC. This codes for CATSSPGEQYF.

The V call is TRBV6-5, the J call TRBJ1-2; no clear D. Germline CDR1 is MNHEY and CDR2 is SVGAGI. Trimming left V 6 bases short and J 4 bases short, with 15 bases between. The CDR3 is 14 amino acids. CDR3 bases: TGTGCCAGCAGCCGCGGGCAGGCAAGCTATGGCTACACCTTC. It specifies CASSRGQASYGYTF.

CDR3 residues: CASSFPGGGPYNEQFF. CDR3 in DNA: TGTGCCAGCAGCTTTCCGGGCGGGGGGCCCTACAATGAGCAGTTCTTC. The gene calls are TRBV7-8 and TRBJ2-1, with 8 bases aligning to TRBD2. The CDR3 sequence is 16 residues long. From germline, CDR1 is SGHVS and CDR2 FQNEAQ. The V and J ends lost 3 bases and 2 bases, in that order; junction bases with no gene match: 6.

The chain has TRBV5-1 and TRBJ2-5; 8 nucleotides line up with TRBD1. Germline trimming cut 4 bases from V and 5 bases from J; bases unmatched to any gene: 7. The germline V gene encodes CDR1 SGHRS and CDR2 YFSETQ. The CDR3 consists of 14 residues. The CDR3 region has the DNA TGCGCCAGCAGCGCAGGGGGCGCGTACGAGACCCAGTACTTC. Its translation is CASSAGGAYETQYF.

The chain joins TRBV15 to TRBJ2-1; 8 bases are shared with TRBD2. J lost 8 bases, V lost 1 base, and 10 bases had no gene match. The CDR3 has 16 residues. CDR1 LNHNV and CDR2 YYDKDF come from the germline V gene (reference sequence). CDR3 sequence reads: CATSRGSAGVFDEQFF. The CDR3 DNA sequence: TGTGCCACCAGCAGAGGGTCAGCGGGAGTGTTCGATGAGCAGTTCTTC.

The chain carries TRBV19 and TRBJ1-4; TRBD1 agrees at 7 bases. Trimming removed 6 bases from V and 4 bases from J; junction bases left unmatched: 8. The CDR3 totals 15 residues. Germline V gives CDR1 LNHDA, CDR2 SQIVND (reference sequence). Here the CDR3 reads CASRRGQAGNEKLFF. DNA of the CDR3: TGTGCCAGTAGGAGAGGACAGGCGGGTAATGAAAAACTGTTTTTT.

The chain carries TRBV7-3 and TRBJ1-1; D may be TRBD1 (5 bases). CDR3 length: 13 amino acids. The germline V gene encodes CDR1 SGHTA and CDR2 FQGTGA. Deletions cut 6 bases from V and 3 bases from J, with 11 bases between. The CDR3 sequence is CASRHGGDTEAFF. CDR3 DNA: TGTGCCAGCAGGCACGGGGGAGACACTGAAGCTTTCTTT.

The rearrangement links TRBV28 to TRBJ1-4; unclear D gene. Germline V gene lookup returns CDR1 MDHEN and CDR2 SYDVKM. With 3 bases removed from V and 5 bases from J, the gap between germline ends came to 7 bases. The CDR3 has 13 residues. The CDR3: CASSLIQNEKLFF. The CDR3 DNA reads as TGTGCCAGCAGTTTGATTCAGAATGAAAAACTGTTTTTT.

The chain carries TRBV25-1 and TRBJ1-6; 7 positions match TRBD1. Germline lookup yields CDR1 MGHDK and CDR2 SYGVNS. V dropped 6 bases and J dropped 10; count of bases not matched to a gene: 9. This CDR3 has 14 residues. CDR3 amino acids: CASRRQGYDSPLHF. In nucleotides, the CDR3 is TGTGCCAGCAGGCGACAGGGTTACGACTCACCCCTCCACTTT.

The J gene is TRBJ2-3, the V gene TRBV2; D is ambiguous. This CDR3 has 13 amino acids. Per the germline V gene, CDR1 is SNHLY and CDR2 is FYNNEI. Between the trimmed V and J ends, which lost 4 bases and 2 bases, there was a span of 7 bases. DNA of the CDR3: TGTGCCAGCAGTGGCCTAGTCACAGATACGCAGTATTTT. This gives the protein CASSGLVTDTQYF. Using reference TRBV2 and TRBJ2-3 for the parts outside the CDR3, the full variable domain is EPEVTQTPSHQVTQMGQEVILRCVPISNHLYFYWYRQILGQKVEFLVSFYNNEISEKSEIFDDQFSVERPDGSNFTLKIRSTKLEDSAMYFCASSGLVTDTQYFGPGTRLTVL.

The chain joins TRBV28 to TRBJ1-4; D is perhaps TRBD1 (5 bases). Trimming shortened V by 2 bases and J by 8 bases, and 15 bases separated the two germline ends. Germline loops: CDR1 MDHEN, CDR2 SYDVKM. This CDR3 region has 15 residues. The CDR3 is CASSLTSAGKEKLFF. CDR3 coding DNA: TGTGCCAGCAGTTTAACTTCGGCAGGGAAGGAAAAACTGTTTTTT.

V gene TRBV3-1 (or the pseudogene TRBV3-2) combines with J gene TRBJ1-6; a weak D match, TRBD1 (5 bases). Trimming left V 4 bases short and J 4 bases short, with 17 bases between. CDR1 and CDR2 (germline): LGHDT, YNNKEL (reference sequence). CDR3 length: 17 residues. As DNA, the CDR3 is TGTGCCAGCAGCCGAAACACAGGAGAGTCTTATAATTCACCCCTCCACTTT. Residues: CASSRNTGESYNSPLHF.

The V gene is TRBV9, the J gene TRBJ2-1; 10 bases match TRBD2. The germline V gene has CDR1 SGDLS and CDR2 YYNGEE. The CDR3 sequence is 15 residues long. V dropped 4 bases and J dropped 3; count of bases not matched to a gene: 4. The CDR3 DNA is TGTGCCAGCAGCCAAAGCGGGAGGGACTACAATGAGCAGTTCTTC. This encodes CASSQSGRDYNEQFF.

The V call is TRBV10-3, the J call TRBJ1-3, with D unclear. Germline CDR1 and CDR2: ENHRY and SYGVKD. The length of the CDR3 is 12 residues. V lost 11 bases to trimming and J lost 0 bases, with 8 bases between them. The CDR3 loop is CAVESSGNTIYF. The CDR3 DNA reads TGTGCCGTAGAGAGCTCTGGAAACACCATATATTTT.

The J gene is TRBJ2-7, the V gene TRBV9; 11 bases map to TRBD2. CDR1 SGDLS and CDR2 YYNGEE come from the germline V gene. V lost 0 bases, J lost 3 bases, and 2 bases stayed unmatched. The CDR3 covers 15 residues. The CDR3 DNA reads as TGTGCCAGCAGCGTAGAGACTAGCGGGATCTACGAGCAGTACTTC. It is translated as CASSVETSGIYEQYF.

The rearrangement joins TRBV10-3 to TRBJ2-1; 7 positions match TRBD1. The J segment lost 9 bases and the V segment lost 10 bases, leaving 12 bases of the junction unmatched. CDR1 is ENHRY and CDR2 is SYGVKD in the germline V gene. CDR3 size: 13 residues. CDR3 in DNA: TGTGCCAGCACCTTCGACAGGGCCACTGAGCAGTTCTTC. Translated, it gives CASTFDRATEQFF.

The chain has TRBV5-1 and TRBJ1-1; 8 nucleotides agree with TRBD1. The trim removed 3 bases at V and 1 base at J, leaving 14 bases unmatched. Germline assignment: CDR1 SGHRS and CDR2 YFSETQ. The CDR3 is 18 amino acids. The CDR3 bases are TGCGCCAGCAGCTCTCAGGGACAGGTAAGTGTTTCGAACACTGAAGCTTTCTTT. This gives the protein CASSSQGQVSVSNTEAFF.

The chain links TRBV24-1 to TRBJ2-1; 12 bases fit TRBD2. Germline trimming cut 4 bases from V and 8 bases from J; bases unmatched to any gene: 8. The CDR3 covers 16 residues. Germline V gene data show CDR1 as KGHDR and CDR2 as SFDVKD. The CDR3 is CATSEDTSGRYYEQFF. The DNA for the CDR3 is TGTGCCACCAGTGAGGACACTAGCGGGAGGTACTATGAGCAGTTCTTC.

The chain links TRBV6-5 to TRBJ1-5; D is unresolved. Trimming took off 6 bases at V and 4 bases at J, with 10 bases between the two ends. CDR3 length: 13 amino acids. CDR1 and CDR2 (germline): MNHEY, SVGAGI. The CDR3 coding sequence is TGTGCCAGCAGGAGGGTGACAAATCAGCCCCAGCATTTT. This encodes CASRRVTNQPQHF.

The rearrangement links TRBV2 to TRBJ1-1; possibly TRBD1 for D (5 bases). This CDR3 has 13 amino acids. V dropped 5 bases and J dropped 3 bases, with 10 bases sitting between them. CDR1 is SNHLY, CDR2 FYNNEI, per germline. CDR3 loop: CASSPQGDTEAFF. CDR3 bases: TGTGCCAGCAGTCCCCAGGGCGACACTGAAGCTTTCTTT.

A remark on this clone: Germline and junction disagree at one end, which may indicate a read error. The identical CDR3 is also encoded by other nucleotide sequences in the sample. The rearrangement uses TRBV2 and TRBJ2-5; D is uncertain. Germline CDR1 reads SNHLY; CDR2 reads FYNNEI. The CDR3 spans 10 residues. DNA for the CDR3: TGTGCCAGCAGCGAAGAGACCCAGTACTTC. Protein sequence: CASSEETQYF. Full variable domain (rest looked up from reference TRBV2 and TRBJ2-5): EPEVTQTPSHQVTQMGQEVILRCVPISNHLYFYWYRQILGQKVEFLVSFYNNEISEKSEIFDDQFSVERPDGSNFTLKIRSTKLEDSAMYFCASSEETQYFGPGTRLLVL.

V and J are TRBV28 and TRBJ1-4, with 8 nucleotides matching TRBD1. Trimming removed 7 bases from V and 7 bases from J; junction bases left unmatched: 11. The CDR3 runs 15 residues. Germline V gene sequence: CDR1 MDHEN, CDR2 SYDVKM. In DNA, the CDR3 is TGTGCCAGCACCCCCGCAGGGGGCTCACGTGAAAAACTGTTTTTT. Translating gives CASTPAGGSREKLFF. The full variable domain, completed using reference TRBV28 and TRBJ1-4, is DVKVTQSSRYLVKRTGEKVFLECVQDMDHENMFWYRQDPGLGLRLIYFSYDVKMKEKGDIPEGYSVSREKKERFSLILESASTNQTSMYLCASTPAGGSREKLFFGSGTQLSVL.

The chain recombines TRBV18 with TRBJ2-4; D unclear. The V and J ends lost 3 bases and 2 bases respectively, with 8 bases between them. Germline V lookup: CDR1 KGHSH, CDR2 LQKENI. The CDR3 loop spans 14 amino acids. The CDR3: CASSPSDSKNIQYF. The CDR3 nucleotides read TGTGCCAGCTCACCCTCCGACTCCAAAAACATTCAGTACTTC.

The V and J genes are TRBV9 and TRBJ1-2; 7 positions match TRBD1. This CDR3 contains 13 residues. V shed 0 bases, J shed 7 bases, and the junction held 3 bases outside the gene matches. Germline V lookup: CDR1 SGDLS, CDR2 YYNGEE. The CDR3 sequence is CASSVGTGAGYTF. The CDR3 nucleotides read TGTGCCAGCAGCGTAGGTACAGGGGCTGGCTACACCTTC. The full variable domain, in which reference TRBV9 and TRBJ1-2 provide the parts outside the CDR3, is DSGVTQTPKHLITATGQRVTLRCSPRSGDLSVYWYQQSLDQGLQFLIQYYNGEERAKGNILERFSAQQFPDLHSELNLSSLELGDSALYFCASSVGTGAGYTFGSGTRLTVV.

The chain combines TRBV19 with TRBJ1-1, with D unresolved. V gave up 2 bases and J gave up 1 base, with 17 bases separating them. Germline lookup yields CDR1 LNHDA and CDR2 SQIVND (reference sequence). The CDR3 totals 17 residues. For the CDR3, the DNA is TGTGCCAGTAGTATAAGAGGTTTACGAGGCAGGAACACTGAAGCTTTCTTT. It translates to CASSIRGLRGRNTEAFF. The whole variable domain, remainder taken from reference TRBV19 and TRBJ1-1, is DGGITQSPKYLFRKEGQNVTLSCEQNLNHDAMYWYRQDPGQGLRLIYYSQIVNDFQKGDIAEGYSVSREKKESFPLTVTSAQKNPTAFYLCASSIRGLRGRNTEAFFGQGTRLTVV.

The gene calls are TRBV6-5 and TRBJ1-2; maybe TRBD1 (6 bases). With 6 bases removed from V and 1 base from J, the gap between germline ends came to 9 bases. The CDR3 is 13 amino acids. Germline V gene lookup returns CDR1 MNHEY and CDR2 SVGAGI. This chain's CDR3 is CASRKDSNYGYTF. CDR3 DNA: TGTGCCAGCAGAAAGGACAGTAACTATGGCTACACCTTC.